The sequence of this T cell receptor (beta chain) was determined in a study of shared clonotypes between healthy human individuals. Study-wide results and limits: Researchers found naive subsets generally carried larger estimated richness than memory subsets.

About this clone itself: The antigen remains unidentified. Other DNA sequences within the sample encode an identical CDR3.

At the deep level, the assay was run. Profiling relied on immunoSEQ multiplex PCR, and the TCRdb table lists in-frame clones only, not all of them. Seen here are about 1,800,000 clones, approximately 95% observed once, and the top ten hold around 1%. Selected positively for CCR7 and CD45RO-negative, naive CD8 cells excluded terminally differentiated effector memory CD45RA+ cells. CDR1 and CDR2 from the germline V gene are MNHEY and SVGAGI. The CDR3 runs to 14 residues. Deletions cut 0 bases from V and 1 base from J, with 7 bases between. The TCR originated in a man aged 18 to 30 in good health. The chain carries TRBV6-5 and TRBJ2-7, with D unclear. The specimen was naive CD8+ T cells sorted from blood. The CDR3 sequence is CASSYSAGSYEQYF. The CDR3 DNA is TGTGCCAGCAGTTACTCGGCAGGATCCTACGAGCAGTACTTC.